A selection of T cell receptor beta chains follows, all from one sample in a study of T cell changes during pregnancy in multiple sclerosis. Clones were read by immunoSEQ multiplex PCR, and TCRdb kept only the in-frame ones, dropping some. The table includes fewer than 65,000 clones, roughly 90% detected once. Specimen: peripheral blood, collected in the first trimester of pregnancy. Receptors were obtained from a female donor in good health, enrolled as a control in a pregnancy study. CDR3s include the opening cysteine and the closing phenylalanine or tryptophan. Each record gives: CDR3 length, clone size, V gene, D gene, J gene, CDR3 DNA, CDR3 protein. D genes are given only for firm matches. Clone size is not always given. Where it is, it says once, few, many or a class for expanded clones.

15	.	TRBV6-5	TRBD1	TRBJ2-1	TGTGCCAGCAGTCCTTCAGACCAGGGGGCGAATGAGCAGTTCTTC	CASSPSDQGANEQFF
15	.	TRBV6-1	TRBD2	TRBJ2-1	TGTGCCAGCAAGCTAGCGGGAGGTTCCGGGAATGAGCAGTTCTTC	CASKLAGGSGNEQFF
16	once	TRBV4-1	TRBD2	TRBJ2-7	TGCGCCAGCAGCCAAGATAGCGGGAGGGCCAGGTACGAGCAGTACTTC	CASSQDSGRARYEQYF
15	.	TRBV9	.	TRBJ1-1	TGTGCCAGCAGCGTAGCTGCACTGATTAACACTGAAGCTTTCTTT	CASSVAALINTEAFF
15	.	TRBV7-2	TRBD1	TRBJ2-5	TGTGCCAGCAGCTTAGGGACAGGGTACCAAGAGACCCAGTACTTC	CASSLGTGYQETQYF
13	once	TRBV10-2	TRBD1	TRBJ1-1	TGCGCCAGCAGTGAGTCAGGGGCAGGGGGAGCTTTCTTT	CASSESGAGGAFF
16	.	TRBV5-4	.	TRBJ2-1	TGTGCCAGCAGCCCAAGTTTAGCGAGGGTAGACAATGAGCAGTTCTTC	CASSPSLARVDNEQFF
14	.	TRBV4-1	.	TRBJ2-4	TGCGCCAGCAGCCAAGGGGGGCTGGGAAACATTCAGTACTTC	CASSQGGLGNIQYF
16	.	TRBV18	.	TRBJ1-3	TGTGCCAGCTCACCAAATCCAGTCCCCTCTGGAAACACCATATATTTT	CASSPNPVPSGNTIYF
19	.	TRBV19	TRBD2	TRBJ2-2	TGTGCCAGTAGTATAGATAGGGCTAGCGGGAGGGCATCCACCGGGGAGCTGTTTTTT	CASSIDRASGRASTGELFF
13	.	TRBV7-6	.	TRBJ1-1	TGTGCCAGCAGCTTGGATTGGGGGGGCGAAGCTTTCTTT	CASSLDWGGEAFF
15	.	TRBV7-7	.	TRBJ2-5	TGTGCTAGCAGCCATCTTTTAGGGGGGGAGGAGACCCAGTACTTC	CASSHLLGGEETQYF
13	.	TRBV7-8	.	TRBJ2-6	TGTGCCAGCACCAGGTCTGGGGCCAACGTCCTGACTTTC	CASTRSGANVLTF
14	once	TRBV5-1	TRBD2	TRBJ2-7	TGCGCCAGCGGGCCGGGACTAGGGGACTACGAGCAGTACTTC	CASGPGLGDYEQYF
13	few	TRBV27	.	TRBJ1-1	TGTGCCAGCAGTTTATCCCCGGACACTGAAGCTTTCTTT	CASSLSPDTEAFF
16	.	TRBV7-9	.	TRBJ1-6	TGTGCCAGCAGCTCCACTAACAGGGAGCCTAATTCACCCCTCCACTTT	CASSSTNREPNSPLHF
14	.	TRBV30	.	TRBJ1-5	TGTGCCTGGAGCACCGGACAGCTTAATCAGCCCCAGCATTTT	CAWSTGQLNQPQHF
15	.	TRBV6-5	.	TRBJ1-2	TGTGCCAGCAGCCCCGGACAGACTTTTAACTATGGCTACACCTTC	CASSPGQTFNYGYTF
13	.	TRBV6-4	.	TRBJ1-1	TGTGCCAGCAGTGTCGAACAGTACACTGAAGCTTTCTTT	CASSVEQYTEAFF
16	.	TRBV28	TRBD1	TRBJ1-5	TGTGCCAGCAGTACCAGGACAGGGTATATCGATCAGCCCCAGCATTTT	CASSTRTGYIDQPQHF
14	.	TRBV28	TRBD1	TRBJ2-1	TGTGCCACCGTAACAGGGGAAGGAGGTGATGAGCAGTTCTTC	CATVTGEGGDEQFF
16	.	TRBV4-1	TRBD1	TRBJ1-1	TGCGCCAGCAGCCACCCGGGACAGGGGATGGGGACTGAAGCTTTCTTT	CASSHPGQGMGTEAFF
15	.	TRBV7-9	TRBD2	TRBJ2-1	TGTGCCAGCAGCTTAGTGGGCGGGGGGGCTTTTGAGCAGTTCTTC	CASSLVGGGAFEQFF
12	once	TRBV11-2	.	TRBJ1-2	TGTGCCAGCAGCTTAGGTCTTTACAGCTACACCTTC	CASSLGLYSYTF
17	.	TRBV4-1	.	TRBJ2-4	TGCGCCAGCAGCCAAGATGGGGCAGGGGCCGTGGGAAACATTCAGTACTTC	CASSQDGAGAVGNIQYF
15	once	TRBV16	TRBD2	TRBJ2-1	TGTGCCAGCAGCCCCCGCACTAGCGGGAGCGGTGAGCAGTTCTTC	CASSPRTSGSGEQFF
15	.	TRBV9	TRBD2	TRBJ2-5	TGTGCCAGCAGCGAAGCGGGAGGGCCGTTGGAGACCCAGTACTTC	CASSEAGGPLETQYF
14	.	TRBV19	TRBD2	TRBJ2-1	TGTGCCAGTCATGCTAGCGGGAGCCTCAATGAGCAGTTCTTC	CASHASGSLNEQFF
19	.	TRBV18	TRBD1	TRBJ2-3	TGTGCCAGCTCACCCCGGACAGGGGGCCCTAGCTTCGGCACAGATACGCAGTATTTT	CASSPRTGGPSFGTDTQYF
16	.	TRBV2	TRBD2	TRBJ2-2	TGTGCCAGCAGTGATTATAGCGGGCCGAACACCGGGGAGCTGTTTTTT	CASSDYSGPNTGELFF
14	.	TRBV18	.	TRBJ1-1	TGTGCCAGCCAATCGGGACTCTCGAACACTGAAGCTTTCTTT	CASQSGLSNTEAFF
13	.	TRBV4-1	.	TRBJ1-4	TGCGCCAGCAGCCAAGAAAACGGTGAAAAACTGTTTTTT	CASSQENGEKLFF
14	.	TRBV9	.	TRBJ1-5	TGTGCCAGCAGCGTAGAGCCGGGAGCGAAGCCCCAGCATTTT	CASSVEPGAKPQHF
14	.	TRBV19	.	TRBJ2-5	TGTGCCAGTAGTGGAGGGGCCTACGGAGAGACCCAGTACTTC	CASSGGAYGETQYF
14	.	TRBV4-3	TRBD2	TRBJ2-1	TGCGCCAGCAGCCAGTTCAATAGCGGGAGGGGGCAGTTCTTC	CASSQFNSGRGQFF
16	.	TRBV9	TRBD2	TRBJ2-2	TGTGCCAGCAGCGTAGTGGCGGGAGGGAACACCGGGGAGCTGTTTTTT	CASSVVAGGNTGELFF
12	.	TRBV29-1	.	TRBJ1-1	TGCAGCGCCGGAGAACGGAACACTGAAGCTTTCTTT	CSAGERNTEAFF
14	.	TRBV5-8	.	TRBJ2-7	TGTGCCAGCAGCTTAGCGGACGATCCCTACGAGCAGTACTTC	CASSLADDPYEQYF
13	.	TRBV19	.	TRBJ1-1	TGTGCCAGTAGTAATCGGCAGGAAACTGAAGCTTTCTTT	CASSNRQETEAFF
13	.	TRBV5-1	.	TRBJ2-5	TGCGCCAGCAGCCCATTGGGAGGCGAGACCCAGTACTTC	CASSPLGGETQYF
14	once	TRBV7-3	.	TRBJ2-5	TGTGCCAGCAGCCGATCGGGGCAGGGGGAGACCCAGTACTTC	CASSRSGQGETQYF
13	.	TRBV29-1	TRBD1	TRBJ2-3	TGCAGCCCGGGGGACAGGATCACAGATACGCAGTATTTT	CSPGDRITDTQYF
13	.	TRBV2	TRBD1	TRBJ1-2	TGTGCCAGCAGCCTACAGGGGGAAGCTGGCTACACCTTC	CASSLQGEAGYTF
15	.	TRBV14	TRBD2	TRBJ2-3	TGTGCCAGCAGCCCACTAGCGTCTAGCACAGATACGCAGTATTTT	CASSPLASSTDTQYF
15	.	TRBV5-1	.	TRBJ2-7	TGCGCCAGCACCCCGCGGCCTACAGGGTTCAACGAGCAGTACTTC	CASTPRPTGFNEQYF
15	.	TRBV5-1	TRBD2	TRBJ2-7	TGCGCCAGCAGCTTGCTCTTGCTAGCGGGAAACGAGCAGTACTTC	CASSLLLLAGNEQYF
13	.	TRBV29-1	.	TRBJ2-7	TGCAGCGTTAGGGACTGGGATTCCTACGAGCAGTACTTC	CSVRDWDSYEQYF
18	.	TRBV6-4	.	TRBJ2-1	TGTGCCAGCAGTGACTATACCAGAGGGGACAACTCCTACAATGAGCAGTTCTTC	CASSDYTRGDNSYNEQFF
14	.	TRBV7-9	TRBD1	TRBJ1-2	TGTGCCAGCAATCCCAGGGGGCCCAACTATGGCTACACCTTC	CASNPRGPNYGYTF
12	.	TRBV29-1	TRBD1	TRBJ1-1	TGCAGCGCCCTCAGGACAGGGCTTGAAGCTTTCTTT	CSALRTGLEAFF
16	.	TRBV28	TRBD1	TRBJ1-5	TGTGCCAGCAGCCTTGGGGGACAGGGGAAAAATCAGCCCCAGCATTTT	CASSLGGQGKNQPQHF
14	.	TRBV7-3	.	TRBJ2-3	TGTGCCAGCAGCTTATCTTCTAGCCCAGATACGCAGTATTTT	CASSLSSSPDTQYF
14	.	TRBV6-1	.	TRBJ1-2	TGTGCCAGCAGTGAGGTGGGGCTTAACTATGGCTACACCTTC	CASSEVGLNYGYTF
15	once	TRBV5-6	.	TRBJ2-5	TGTGCCAGCAGCTTGGATTGGGCGGGCAAAGAGACCCAGTACTTC	CASSLDWAGKETQYF
14	.	TRBV5-1	.	TRBJ2-5	TGCGCCAGCAGTTCCGGGACTGCACAAGAGACCCAGTACTTC	CASSSGTAQETQYF
17	once	TRBV7-9	TRBD2	TRBJ2-2	TGTGCCAGCAGCTTAGTGACTAGCGGGAGAGGAACCGGGGAGCTGTTTTTT	CASSLVTSGRGTGELFF
14	.	TRBV19	TRBD1	TRBJ1-4	TGTGCCAGTACCATTCAGGGGGCTGAGGAAAAACTGTTTTTT	CASTIQGAEEKLFF
13	.	TRBV5-1	.	TRBJ2-7	TGCGCCAGCAGCTTGGGTGGTAGCGGATTAAAGTACTTC	CASSLGGSGLKYF
14	few	TRBV6-4	TRBD2	TRBJ2-1	TGTGCCAGCAGTGACTCGGGAGGGCACAATGAGCAGTTCTTC	CASSDSGGHNEQFF